One sample yielded the 14 T cell receptor beta chains listed below, sequenced in a study of blood T cell repertoires in COVID-19. Some clones are missing from TCRdb's copy, which holds only in-frame ones; the method was immunoSEQ multiplex PCR. The table includes 83,000 or so clones, around 87% detected once. Sequenced: peripheral blood. Receptor source: a man at least 80 years old with active or convalescent COVID-19.

V and J are TRBV5-1 and TRBJ1-2, with D unresolved. This CDR3 is built from 12 residues. Trimming pared 0 bases from V and 7 bases from J, leaving 7 bases between. CDR1 and CDR2 from the germline V gene are SGHRS and YFSETQ. CDR3 DNA sequence: TGCGCCAGCAGCTTGGACACCGTTGGCTACACCTTC. Its translation: CASSLDTVGYTF.

Points on this clone: Other DNA sequences in the same sample also yield this CDR3. This chain links TRBV12-3 or TRBV12-4 with TRBJ1-2; possible D gene TRBD1, 6 bases. This CDR3 has 12 residues. The V end was cut by 3 bases, the J end by 5 bases, with 7 bases between. CDR3 sequence: CASSLTGYGYTF. The CDR3, as DNA: TGTGCCAGCAGTTTGACAGGTTATGGCTACACCTTC.

The table lists this clone with a count of one. The gene calls are TRBV7-2 and TRBJ1-5; 9 bases match TRBD1. This CDR3 is 16 amino acids long. In germline, CDR1 is SGHTA, CDR2 FQGNSA. The junction had 7 bases not matched to a gene; V was cut back by 5 bases and J by 2 bases. In DNA form, the CDR3 reads TGTGCCAGCAGCAGAAACAGGGGGCTCGGCAATCAGCCCCAGCATTTT. It translates to CASSRNRGLGNQPQHF.

This sequence joins TRBV6-6 and TRBJ1-3, with 7 bases matching TRBD1. Per the germline V gene, CDR1 is MNHNY and CDR2 is SVGAGI (reference sequence). The CDR3 is 14 residues long. V shed 7 bases and J 0 bases; nucleotides not matched to a gene: 3. CDR3 nucleotide sequence: TGTGCCAGCAACAGGGACAGCTCTGGAAACACCATATATTTT. Its translation: CASNRDSSGNTIYF.

This chain joins TRBV11-3 and TRBJ2-1, with a weak D call TRBD2 (6 bases). Per the germline V gene, CDR1 is SGHNT and CDR2 is YENEEA. V was shortened by 8 bases and J by 0 bases, with 14 bases between the two germline ends. This CDR3 spans 15 amino acids. The CDR3 spells CASVGGTGSYNEQFF. The CDR3, as DNA: TGTGCCAGCGTTGGCGGGACGGGCTCCTACAATGAGCAGTTCTTC.

This sequence joins TRBV11-1 and TRBJ1-1; a weak D match, TRBD1 (5 bases). V was cut by 5 bases and J by 1 base, with 8 bases left in between. CDR1 and CDR2 from the germline V gene are SGHAT and FQDESV (reference sequence). CDR3 length: 13 residues. The CDR3 reads CASSPQENTEAFF. The CDR3 nucleotides are TGTGCCAGCAGCCCACAGGAGAACACTGAAGCTTTCTTT.

Only one count was recorded for this clone. This chain connects TRBV7-6 to TRBJ2-1; TRBD2 agrees at 15 bases. Unmatched junction bases numbered 2, after V lost 2 bases and J lost 9 bases. This CDR3 has 15 residues. CDR1 and CDR2 (germline): SGHVS, FNYEAQ. CDR3 sequence reads: CASSLRTSGGAEQFF. CDR3 DNA: TGTGCCAGCAGCTTAAGGACTAGCGGGGGGGCTGAGCAGTTCTTC.

The chain recombines TRBV24-1 with TRBJ2-2; tentative D call: TRBD1 (5 bases). The V end was cut by 5 bases, the J end by 4 bases, with 19 bases between. Germline CDR1 and CDR2: KGHDR and SFDVKD. CDR3 size: 17 residues. Here the CDR3 DNA reads TGTGCCACCAGTGTGCCCGTTGGGGCAGGGCCCACCGGGGAGCTGTTTTTT. Protein product: CATSVPVGAGPTGELFF.

The chain recombines TRBV24-1 with TRBJ2-1; TRBD2 aligns across 7 bases. V lost 4 bases and J lost 1; bases outside the gene matches: 9. Germline loops: CDR1 KGHDR, CDR2 SFDVKD. The CDR3 is 17 amino acids. CDR3 coding DNA: TGTGCCACCAGTGACCCAGGGAGGGGAGTGTCCTACAATGAGCAGTTCTTC. Protein: CATSDPGRGVSYNEQFF.

V is TRBV6-5 and J is TRBJ1-2; 8 bases align to TRBD1. The length of the CDR3 is 13 residues. J was trimmed by 7 bases and V by 6 bases; bases with no gene match: 7. Germline V gene sequence: CDR1 MNHEY, CDR2 SVGAGI. The CDR3 DNA reads as TGTGCCAGCAGCCGGGACAGGCGAGGTGGCTACACCTTC. Translating gives CASSRDRRGGYTF.

The chain employs TRBV19 and TRBJ2-3, with 14 bases that match TRBD2. Trimming at V came to 6 bases and at J to 4 bases, leaving 9 bases not matched to a gene. The CDR3 has 17 residues. Germline V gives CDR1 LNHDA, CDR2 SQIVND (reference sequence). The CDR3 here is CASRLKTSGRASDTQYF. Written as DNA, the CDR3 is TGTGCCAGTAGATTAAAGACTAGCGGGAGGGCCTCAGATACGCAGTATTTT.

The table lists this clone with a count of one. The rearrangement joins TRBV19 to TRBJ2-6; D perhaps matches TRBD1 (5 bases). In germline, CDR1 is LNHDA, CDR2 SQIVND (reference sequence). V was pared by 5 bases and J by 2 bases, with 16 bases between. There are 17 residues in the CDR3. CDR3 residues: CASSAGRVGAGANVLTF. CDR3 DNA: TGTGCCAGTAGTGCCGGAAGAGTAGGGGCTGGGGCCAACGTCCTGACTTTC.

The chain is built from TRBV6-5 and TRBJ1-2; 7 bases map to TRBD1. J gave up 6 bases and V 8 bases, and 12 bases lay outside the gene matches. There are 14 residues in the CDR3. Germline V gene sequence: CDR1 MNHEY, CDR2 SVGAGI. In DNA, the CDR3 is TGTGCCAGCGGAGGGACAGCCCAGGGGGATGGCTACACCTTC. It is translated as CASGGTAQGDGYTF.

For the CDR3, the DNA is TGTGCCAGCAGCTTTATGACAGGGGGCGCCAGGACCTTC. Translating gives CASSFMTGGARTF. V and J are TRBV11-2 and TRBJ1-2; 10 bases map to TRBD1. CDR3 length equals 13 residues. The V gene's germline CDR1 is SGHAT and CDR2 FQNNGV. The V segment lost 3 bases and the J segment 14 bases; nucleotides outside the gene matches: 9.